This TCR beta chain was identified in a study of shared T cell receptors in the human thymus (dated by TCRdb to the early 2020s). In terms of the full investigation: The study examined how self-reactive, shared T-cell receptor alpha chains are generated in the human thymus.

Turning to this clone: The target of this receptor is not known. No base quality information exists; no much larger clone differs at one position.

Library method: the immunoSEQ multiplex PCR assay. TCRdb's version of the immuneACCESS table is confined to in-frame rearrangements and falls short of the full clone set. An unresolved V gene accounts for under half of the shortfall where checked; the remainder is of unknown origin. Here the sample has hundreds of thousands of clones; about 87% occur a single time. Under 0.01% of the sample is held by the ten biggest clonotypes. The sample was also reused in another study, on human thymus T cells. As the second study states: The donors were immunologically healthy infants in Finland who had open corrective cardiac surgery for congenital heart defects. Thymus tissue was collected as surgical resects that were removed during corrective cardiac surgery. Biased V and J gene segment usage appeared to be present in both thymic and peripheral blood repertoires. The related research reported highly overlapping thymic TCR repertoires among unrelated individuals. The study characterized TCR alpha and beta repertoires from eight infant thymus samples and a few related peripheral blood samples. The infant donors were roughly 7 to 244 days old, and the cohort included six or seven males and a couple of females. After being mechanically released from the tissue, thymocytes were kept at -70 degrees C in pellets of roughly 10-33 million cells. A QIAsymphony instrument was used to extract genomic DNA from the frozen cell pellets. Using the immunoSEQ multiplex PCR assay, the TCRB and TCRAD loci were amplified from a standardized quantity of quality-controlled genomic DNA. Amplicons spanned the V(D)J region at a length sufficient to cover the CDR3 and identify V and J genes. Through the commercial immunoSEQ service, the amplicons were sequenced on an Illumina platform. Primer bias and sequencing errors were corrected as previously described, and TCRAD and TCRB definitions were based on the IMGT database. immunoSEQ Analyzer 3.0 and VDJTools were used for repertoire analysis, which covered basic statistics, V/J segment usage, diversity estimates, rarefaction and pairwise overlap. Diversity was estimated using the Chao1, ChaoE, Efron-Thisted, Shannon and inverse Simpson indices, and was also estimated on datasets down-sampled to the size of the smallest sample. Repertoire overlap was assessed by strict matching of CDR3 nucleotide sequence, V gene and J gene, and clustering was done by Jaccard-based multidimensional scaling. On average, about 730,000 unique TCRB clonotypes were obtained from thymus samples, compared with around 78,000 from blood samples.

The sequencing input was thymocytes. This clonotype was obtained from a boy under two years old with a congenital heart defect. Donor details come from another sample of the same person, matched by shared clones.

The CDR3 is CASTEGDSYNSPLHF. The base sequence is TGTGCCAGCACCGAGGGTGACTCCTATAATTCACCCCTCCACTTT. The chain joins TRBV19 to TRBJ1-6; no confident D gene assignment can be made. The CDR3 numbers 15 residues from cysteine through phenylalanine. Only the CDR3 part of the read is kept: 45 bases, read in frame from the first base. The germline V gene encodes CDR1 LNHDA and CDR2 SQIVND (reference sequence). V was cut back by 9 bases and J by 0 bases, leaving a gap of 12 bases between them.